This TCR beta chain was profiled in a study of long-term antiretroviral therapy in people with HIV (dated by TCRdb to the early 2020s). With respect to the entire study: The earliest samples were collected roughly a decade before the 2015 WHO recommendation for immediate ART, at a time when ART was usually postponed until CD4 counts fell. Whether ART initiation and durable HIV suppression were associated with changes in peripheral blood TRB repertoire composition and diversity was tested in a retrospective serial study. No cross-contamination during QIAcube processing turned up in test extractions that ran a monoclonal T-cell line alongside 25 to 35 polyclonal samples. Of the 30 or so participants with HIV, ten to eleven were female. The cohort contributed 150 to 200 cryopreserved PBMC samples from 30 to 35 adults with confirmed HIV infection, collected serially over a mean of about 6 years (range 1-12). The investigation overall reported the following: Since PBMC availability was limited, sequencing covered only the TCR beta chain, with no alpha chain pairing. HIV repertoires had narrower CDR3 length ranges than controls, and the network structure suggested an antigen-experienced repertoire that shifted only slightly toward naive after ART. At every time point, the repertoire was dominated by expanded TRB clones first identified before ART initiation, although this dominance fluctuated and, in many PLHIV, declined after ART. The samples span the years 2004 to 2017, and the ART regimens used at that time may not be as effective as current regimens. Starting ART was linked to a significant rise in TRB diversity, yet even with long-term ART the diversity remained significantly lower than in transplant donor controls. Because pre-ART samples had limited cell numbers, unsorted PBMC were profiled rather than sorted CD4+ and CD8+ T cells. Inferences about post-ART repertoire changes were limited because no data were available on ART adherence, viral resistance or therapy changes.

Worth noting for this clone: Its target antigen remains unknown. Per-base quality was not reported, and no clone a single base away is much larger than it.

The immunoSEQ hsTCRB v3.0 assay was used at survey level resolution to sequence the TRB variable region. TRB sequencing targeted a depth of roughly 35,000-55,000 T-cell genomes per sample. TRB libraries were pooled and sequenced on an Illumina MiSeq using a v3 150-cycle kit. The paper's processing steps were these. Repertoire analysis was performed in R inside a reproducible Nextflow workflow that covered QC, data transformation and analysis. LymphoSeq2, an R package for AIRR-Seq data exploration, was used to implement custom analyses. Several samples that yielded fewer than 5000 total TRB sequences were excluded, so that approximately 170 HIV repertoires were analyzed. Among the 190 or so HIV repertoires that were kept, almost 60 were collected before ART initiation and over 120 were collected after ART initiation. Repertoires were downsampled to 5000 TRB nucleotide sequences, and summary statistics were averaged over 100 downsampling iterations. TRB sequences were retained for analysis only if CDR3 regions of at least seven amino acids were present. Diversity was assessed using a clonality score derived from Shannon entropy and using the Gini coefficient. In repertoire networks, the top 5000 CDR3 amino acid sequences were linked whenever an edit distance of one separated two sequences. For TRB CDR3 amino acid sequences, antigen specificity groups and MHC restriction were predicted with GLIPH2. Known CMV, EBV, HIV or tissue antigen associations were flagged by matching CDR3 amino acid sequences against VDJdb and McPAS-TCR. Pre-ART, post-ART and control groups were compared with Wilcoxon signed-rank tests and Holm-Bonferroni correction. This is the immuneACCESS table as TCRdb keeps it, with only in-frame sequences that have V and J called. A part of the clones is gone; compared with another copy, unresolved V genes explain less than half, and the rest is unexplained. Clone size and V and J calls were adopted from that table, with D and trimming inferred from the DNA. The sample table records roughly 17,000 clones; around 83% of these occur just once. Around 4.9% of the sample lies in the top ten.

Inclusion was restricted to participants for whom at least one PBMC sample before ART initiation and at least two post-ART samples were available. Every participant with HIV received treatment in the United States of America. Before DNA extraction, cryopreserved samples of about 0.95-11 million PBMC were thawed and then washed. At the time of the earliest PBMC sample for each participant with HIV, ages ranged from about 20 to 55 years. PBMC samples were contributed by each participant from 1-4 timepoints before ART initiation and 2-8 timepoints after ART initiation, with a median of 7 samples. Serial HIV viral load, CD4+ T-cell count, ART history and demographic data were obtained for every participant. Genomic DNA was extracted from unsorted PBMC with a Qiagen kit on a QIAcube, processed in batches of 12 samples. The CDR3 runs 15 amino acids, cysteine and phenylalanine included. Only the CDR3 part of the read is kept: 45 bases, read in frame from the first base. CDR1 and CDR2 (MNHNS, SASEGT) derive from the germline V gene. Relative to germline, V is missing 6 bases and J is missing 4 bases, with 6 bases of the junction outside any gene match.

This TCR was sampled from a woman in her thirties or forties with HIV. The starting material was unsorted PBMCs, obtained 0.5 years after starting antiretroviral therapy. The receptor chain draws on TRBV6-1 and TRBJ2-1; 10 central bases correspond to TRBD1. CDR3 protein: CASSSGTGVYNEQFF. The DNA sequence is given as TGTGCCAGCAGCTCCGGGACAGGGGTTTACAATGAGCAGTTCTTC.